This TCR beta chain was identified during a study of T cell changes during pregnancy in multiple sclerosis. Repertoires were generated with immunoSEQ multiplex PCR, while TCRdb's copy carries only in-frame clones and drops some. This table has 70,000 to 90,000 clones, approximately 95% appearing once. Germline CDR1 is MGHRA and CDR2 is YSYEKL. The CDR3 is 17 residues long. The V segment lost 0 bases and the J segment 8 bases; nucleotides outside the gene matches: 10. The sequence came from a female donor with multiple sclerosis, enrolled in a pregnancy study. J is TRBJ1-4 and V is TRBV4-1, with TRBD1 matching 9 bases. The sequences come from peripheral blood, collected in the first trimester of pregnancy. The CDR3 loop is CASSQEVATGGREKLFF. DNA for the CDR3: TGCGCCAGCAGCCAAGAGGTTGCCACAGGGGGCCGAGAAAAACTGTTTTTT.